This T cell receptor (beta chain) was sequenced for a study of blood T cell repertoires in COVID-19 (dated by TCRdb to between 2020 and 2021). Broadly, across the study: Collaborator samples came from the United States, Italy and Spain and covered acute and convalescent phases of COVID-19. The prospective study material was composed of cDNA or gDNA derived from T cells, B-cell-depleted T cells, or PBMCs. Deeply sampled blood TCRbeta repertoires from subjects exposed to, actively infected with, or recovered from COVID-19 were included in the dataset. The sample metadata nearly always contained a de-identified subject ID, COVID-19 status, age in years and sex. The samples were drawn from two sources: the first 160 participants of the ongoing ImmuneRACE study, and fewer than 1,500 subjects contributed by 6 global collaborators. The repertoires were released in a freely available public database intended as a resource for research on the immune response to SARS-CoV-2. HLA class I and class II types, where available, came from metadata supplied by the sample provider rather than from assay-based typing. General conclusions and limits of the study: The amount of clinical and demographic metadata varied by source and participant and was provided uncurated.

From V the trimming removes 5 bases and from J it removes 4 bases, while the gene matches leave 5 bases of the junction unaccounted for. CDR1 SGHVS and CDR2 FQNEAQ are derived from the germline V gene. Taken from cysteine to phenylalanine, the CDR3 has 14 residues. Solely the CDR3 DNA is kept, with 42 bases framed from the first base. This clone was seen only a few times. The antigen this receptor binds is unknown. The record has no base qualities; no much larger clone is one base away. TCRbeta CDR3 regions were amplified from genomic DNA using the immunoSEQ Assay, a bias-controlled multiplex PCR. The original pipeline was this. The number of nucleated cells in each sample was estimated by amplification of reference gene primers within the assay. To quantify the absolute abundance of each unique TCRbeta CDR3 rearrangement, sequence reads were collapsed and filtered. Productive Simpson clonality was computed per sample as the square root of Simpson's diversity index over productive rearrangements. TCRdb holds this immuneACCESS table with in-frame rearrangements only. Some clones are missing; in checked studies, unresolved V genes explain under half, and the rest has no known cause. That table is the source of V, J and clone size, and D and trimming were worked out from the DNA. The sample table shows fewer than 150,000 clones, and roughly four fifths are seen once. The top ten clones comprise roughly 13% of the sample.

Collaborating institutions collected whole blood in K2EDTA tubes following their own protocols. Collaborator samples were shipped for TCRbeta analysis as frozen whole blood, isolated PBMCs, or DNA extracted from either sample type. Sequencing was performed on peripheral blood. In this chain, TRBV7-8 is recombined with TRBJ2-7, with 10 bases in between that match TRBD1. The clonotype comes from a human donor in a cohort sampled during active COVID-19. DNA sequence: TGTGCCAGCAGCCCGCGGGGACAGGGGTACGAGCAGTACTTC. Translated, it gives CASSPRGQGYEQYF.